This TCR beta chain was identified in a study of synovial regulatory T cells in juvenile arthritis. This table comes from immunoSEQ multiplex PCR, and its TCRdb copy is limited to in-frame clones, with some not included. Its table records 8,000 to 10,000 clones. The CDR3 extends over 13 amino acids. No DNA is given. The V gene's germline CDR1 is SGDLS and CDR2 YYNGEE. Input material: Treg cells from blood. The subset: remaining (HLA-DR-negative) circulating blood Treg cells. V and J are TRBV9 and TRBJ2-7. This receptor was obtained from a donor aged 2-30 years with juvenile idiopathic arthritis. The CDR3 spells CASSHPLRPEQYF.